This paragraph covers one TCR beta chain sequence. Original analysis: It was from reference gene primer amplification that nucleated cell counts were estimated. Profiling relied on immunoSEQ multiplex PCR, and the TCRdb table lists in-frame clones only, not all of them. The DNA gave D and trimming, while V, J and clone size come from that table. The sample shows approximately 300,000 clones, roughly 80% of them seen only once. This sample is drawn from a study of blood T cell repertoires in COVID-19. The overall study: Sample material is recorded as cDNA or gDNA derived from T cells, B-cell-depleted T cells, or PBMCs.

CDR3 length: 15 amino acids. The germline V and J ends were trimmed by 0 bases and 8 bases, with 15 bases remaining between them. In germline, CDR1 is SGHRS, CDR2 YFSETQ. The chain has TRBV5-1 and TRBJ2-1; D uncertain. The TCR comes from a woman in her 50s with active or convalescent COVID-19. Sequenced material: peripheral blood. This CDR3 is CASSLVGSRVDEQFF. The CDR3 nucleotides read TGCGCCAGCAGCTTGGTAGGTTCCCGGGTCGATGAGCAGTTCTTC.